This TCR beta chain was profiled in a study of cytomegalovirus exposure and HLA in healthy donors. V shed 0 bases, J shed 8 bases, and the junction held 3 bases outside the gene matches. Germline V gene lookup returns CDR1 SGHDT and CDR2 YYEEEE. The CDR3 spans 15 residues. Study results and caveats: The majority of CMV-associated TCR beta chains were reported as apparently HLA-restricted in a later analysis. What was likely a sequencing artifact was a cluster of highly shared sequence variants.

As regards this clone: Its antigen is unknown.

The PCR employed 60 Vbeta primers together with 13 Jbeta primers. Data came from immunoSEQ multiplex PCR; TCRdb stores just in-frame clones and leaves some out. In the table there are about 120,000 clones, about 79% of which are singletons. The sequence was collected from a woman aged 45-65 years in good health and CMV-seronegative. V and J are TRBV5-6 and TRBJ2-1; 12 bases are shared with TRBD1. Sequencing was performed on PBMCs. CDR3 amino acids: CASSLVGQGAYEQFF. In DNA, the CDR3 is TGTGCCAGCAGCTTGGTGGGACAGGGGGCGTATGAGCAGTTCTTC.